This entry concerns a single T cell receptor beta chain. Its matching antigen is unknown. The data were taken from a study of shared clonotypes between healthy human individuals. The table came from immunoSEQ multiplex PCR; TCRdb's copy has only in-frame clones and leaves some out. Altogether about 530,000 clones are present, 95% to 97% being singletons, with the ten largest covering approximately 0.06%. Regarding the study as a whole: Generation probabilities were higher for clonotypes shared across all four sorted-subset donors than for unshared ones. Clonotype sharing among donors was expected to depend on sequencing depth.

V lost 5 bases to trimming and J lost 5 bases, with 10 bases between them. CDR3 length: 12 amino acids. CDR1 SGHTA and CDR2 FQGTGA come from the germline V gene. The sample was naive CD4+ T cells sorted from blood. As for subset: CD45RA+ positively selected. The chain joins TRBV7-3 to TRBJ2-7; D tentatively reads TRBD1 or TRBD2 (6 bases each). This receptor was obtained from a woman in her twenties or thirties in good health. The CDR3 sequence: CASSPGGHEQYF. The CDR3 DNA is TGTGCCAGCAGCCCCGGGGGCCACGAGCAGTACTTC.